This T cell receptor beta chain stems from a study of T cells in localized non-small cell lung cancer. Notes on this clone: Its cognate antigen is unknown.

Sequencing used immunoSEQ multiplex PCR; TCRdb keeps in-frame clones, though not all of them. The data hold 20,000 to 25,000 clones, with over 85% observed a single time. Study-wide findings and caveats: In adjacent lung, a median around 55 of the top 100 tumor clones were found. In uninvolved adjacent lung, T cell clonality reached its highest value, exceeding tumor. Density of T cells in blood, when higher, went with longer overall survival.

Unmatched junction bases numbered 6, after V lost 8 bases and J lost 1 base. The CDR3 has 15 amino acids. Per germline, CDR1 LNHNV and CDR2 YYDKDF (reference sequence). The sequenced sample was peripheral blood, obtained before any cancer treatment. V is TRBV15 and J is TRBJ1-3, with TRBD1 matching 9 bases. The receptor was derived from a male donor aged 60 or over with stage I squamous cell lung carcinoma. Here the CDR3 DNA reads TGTGCCACCGGGAAACAGGGGGCGTCTGGAAACACCATATATTTT. Its protein product is CATGKQGASGNTIYF.